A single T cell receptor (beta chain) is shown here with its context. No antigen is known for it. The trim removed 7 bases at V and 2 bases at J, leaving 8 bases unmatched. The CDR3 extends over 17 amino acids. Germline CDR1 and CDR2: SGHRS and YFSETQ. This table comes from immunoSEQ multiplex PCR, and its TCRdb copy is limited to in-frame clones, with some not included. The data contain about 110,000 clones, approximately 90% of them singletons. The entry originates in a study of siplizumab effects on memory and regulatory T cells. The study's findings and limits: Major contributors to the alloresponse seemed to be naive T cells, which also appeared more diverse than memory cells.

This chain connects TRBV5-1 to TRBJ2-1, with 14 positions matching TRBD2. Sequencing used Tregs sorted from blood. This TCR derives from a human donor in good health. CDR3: CASLSGTSGGAYNEQFF. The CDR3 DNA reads TGCGCCAGCTTATCCGGGACTAGCGGGGGAGCCTACAATGAGCAGTTCTTC. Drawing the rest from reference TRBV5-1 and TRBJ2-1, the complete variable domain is KAGVTQTPRYLIKTRGQQVTLSCSPISGHRSVSWYQQTPGQGLQFLFEYFSETQRNKGNFPGRFSGRQFSNSRSEMNVSTLELGDSALYLCASLSGTSGGAYNEQFFGPGTRLTVL.